These 30 T cell receptor beta chains share one sample of origin, sequenced in a study of T-cell reconstitution after alpha-beta-depleted transplantation in children. Unique molecular identifiers were used in preparing the TCRbeta library. MiXCR, run by TCRdb on the PCR reads, gives a single entry per CDR3 protein. The table shows fewer than 550,000 distinct CDR3 sequences, with roughly 11% occurring only once. Specimen: PBMCs, mostly from graft donor cells, collected 180 days after TCRalphabeta/CD19-depleted stem cell transplant. The receptors come from a female patient aged 2 to 10 who had a stem cell transplant for aplastic anemia, so the T cells may come from the graft donor.

J is TRBJ1-2 and V is TRBV28; D uncertain. V was pared by 3 bases and J by 6 bases, with 8 bases between. Looked up from germline, CDR1 is MDHEN and CDR2 is SYDVKM. The CDR3 has 12 residues. The CDR3 DNA follows: TGTGCCAGCAGTTTTCTCTCCGATGGCTACACCTTC. This translates into CASSFLSDGYTF.

In this sample, this clonotype turned up a few times. The J gene is TRBJ2-1, the V gene TRBV4-1; D tentatively reads TRBD1 or TRBD2 (5 bases each). Trimming took off 3 bases at V and 5 bases at J, with 20 bases between the two ends. CDR1 and CDR2 from the germline V gene are MGHRA and YSYEKL. This CDR3 has 17 residues. The CDR3 loop is CASSQFAAGTVDNEQFF. As DNA, the CDR3 is TGCGCCAGCAGCCAGTTTGCCGCCGGGACGGTAGACAATGAGCAGTTCTTC.

The V and J genes are TRBV7-7 and TRBJ2-3; TRBD2 matches 7 bases. J was trimmed by 4 bases and V by 5 bases; bases with no gene match: 9. The CDR3 consists of 15 residues. From germline, CDR1 is SSHAT and CDR2 FNYEAQ (reference sequence). CDR3 sequence reads: CASSRTRMGADTQYF. CDR3 nucleotide sequence: TGTGCCAGCAGCCGGACTAGAATGGGAGCAGATACGCAGTATTTT.

The sample holds many counts of this clonotype. The chain recombines TRBV4-1 with TRBJ1-2; D is undetermined. The V gene lost 0 bases and the J gene lost 8 bases, with 13 bases spanning the gap. CDR3 length equals 14 residues. In germline, CDR1 is MGHRA, CDR2 YSYEKL. CDR3 bases: TGCGCCAGCAGCCAAGATTGGACCCCCCAAGGCTACACCTTC. Translated, it gives CASSQDWTPQGYTF.

This chain connects TRBV7-9 to TRBJ2-6; 8 bases are shared with TRBD1. Per germline, CDR1 SEHNR and CDR2 FQNEAQ (reference sequence). V trimming: 6 bases; J trimming: 0 bases; junction bases outside the gene matches: 7. This CDR3 comprises 17 residues. The CDR3 region has the DNA TGTGCCAGCAGAATCGGACAGGGAAGCTCTGGGGCCAACGTCCTGACTTTC. It codes for CASRIGQGSSGANVLTF.

This clonotype was seen ten or more times. The CDR3 DNA sequence: TGCAGTGCTAGCCGCGGGGCGGACGCCATATATTTT. It encodes CSASRGADAIYF. This chain uses TRBV20-1 with TRBJ1-3; maybe TRBD1 (5 bases). V shed 3 bases and J shed 11 bases, with 14 bases lying between them. Per the germline V gene, CDR1 is DFQATT and CDR2 is SNEGSKA (reference sequence). This CDR3 has 12 amino acids.

The chain employs TRBV29-1 and TRBJ1-1; 7 positions match TRBD1. This CDR3 contains 14 residues. CDR1 is SQVTM and CDR2 is ANQGSEA in the germline V gene. The junction had 7 bases not matched to a gene; V was cut back by 6 bases and J by 0 bases. The CDR3 DNA is TGCAGCGTGTCAGGGGGAGATATGAACACTGAAGCTTTCTTT. The encoded protein is CSVSGGDMNTEAFF.

In this sample, this clonotype turned up many times. V is TRBV7-8 and J is TRBJ2-3; D uncertain. Trimming shortened V by 3 bases and J by 7 bases, and 5 bases separated the two germline ends. The CDR3 has 11 residues. Germline V lookup: CDR1 SGHVS, CDR2 FQNEAQ. CDR3 DNA sequence: TGTGCCAGCAGCTTTAGGAATACGCAGTATTTT. Protein sequence: CASSFRNTQYF.

This clonotype has just a few counts. CDR3 sequence (DNA): TGTGCCAGCAGCACCCTAGACTATGAGCAGTTCTTC. Amino acid sequence: CASSTLDYEQFF. V usage is TRBV6-5 and J usage is TRBJ2-1; no definite D call. This CDR3 contains 12 residues. CDR1 MNHEY and CDR2 SVGAGI come from the germline V gene. V was clipped by 6 bases and J by 8 bases, with 11 bases between them.

V is TRBV6-2 or TRBV6-3 and J is TRBJ2-2, with 8 bases fitting TRBD1. The germline CDR1 and CDR2 sequences are MNHEY and SVGEGT. This CDR3 has 15 residues. Trimming removed 2 bases from V and 4 bases from J; junction bases left unmatched: 3. CDR3 nucleotide sequence: TGTGCCAGCAGTTACCTTACAGGGGGCACCGGGGAGCTGTTTTTT. Protein product: CASSYLTGGTGELFF.

This clonotype was counted only a few times. The CDR3 region is CASSFGNNYYEQYF. DNA of the CDR3: TGTGCCAGCAGTTTCGGTAACAATTACTACGAGCAGTACTTC. The chain carries TRBV27 and TRBJ2-7; unclear D gene. Germline V lookup: CDR1 MNHEY, CDR2 SMNVEV (reference sequence). The CDR3 runs 14 residues. With 3 bases removed from V and 3 bases from J, the gap between germline ends came to 12 bases.

The chain couples TRBV6-1 to TRBJ2-1, with 7 nucleotides matching TRBD1. CDR1 and CDR2 (germline): MNHNS, SASEGT. The V segment lost 5 bases and the J segment 4 bases; nucleotides outside the gene matches: 2. The CDR3 is made up of 13 amino acids. The CDR3 loop is CASSQGQYNEQFF. The CDR3 nucleotides read TGTGCCAGCAGTCAGGGACAGTACAATGAGCAGTTCTTC.

This clonotype was found a few times. The chain uses TRBV10-3 and TRBJ2-3; weak D call: TRBD2 (6 bases). V was trimmed by 6 bases and J by 7 bases, leaving 17 bases between them. The CDR3 is made up of 14 amino acids. The germline V gene has CDR1 ENHRY and CDR2 SYGVKD. The CDR3 nucleotides read TGTGCCATCAGCCTACACGGGGAGGACAATACGCAGTATTTT. Protein product: CAISLHGEDNTQYF.

V usage is TRBV10-3 and J usage is TRBJ1-1, with a possible D match to TRBD1 (6 bases). Germline V lookup: CDR1 ENHRY, CDR2 SYGVKD. CDR3 length: 11 residues. Trimming removed 3 bases from V and 14 bases from J, with 13 bases in between. CDR3 nucleotides: TGTGCCATCAGTGATCGGACAGCCGCCTTCTTT. Translation gives CAISDRTAAFF.

This clonotype was seen once. The CDR3 nucleotides are TGTGCCAGCAGTGAAATGCGGGCCAGGGAGCTGTTTTTT. Amino acid sequence: CASSEMRARELFF. The chain employs TRBV25-1 and TRBJ2-2, with a tentative D call TRBD2 (5 bases). CDR1 MGHDK and CDR2 SYGVNS come from the germline V gene. The CDR3 has 13 amino acids. Trimming took off 2 bases at V and 9 bases at J, with 10 bases between the two ends. The variable domain in full, with the rest retrieved from reference TRBV25-1 and TRBJ2-2, is EADIYQTPRYLVIGTGKKITLECSQTMGHDKMYWYQQDPGMELHLIHYSYGVNSTEKGDLSSESTVSRIRTEHFPLTLESARPSHTSQYLCASSEMRARELFFGEGSRLTVL.

Only a few counts were recorded for this clonotype. This rearrangement joins TRBV4-2 to TRBJ2-2; TRBD2 matches 11 bases. This CDR3 is 17 amino acids long. Germline CDR1 reads LGHNA; CDR2 reads YNFKEQ. Trimming took 4 bases from V and 5 from J; bases not matched to a gene: 9. The CDR3 is CASSRRRASGRTGELFF. The CDR3 DNA is TGTGCCAGCAGCCGACGGCGAGCTAGCGGGAGGACCGGGGAGCTGTTTTTT.

The genes are TRBV25-1 and TRBJ1-1, with 8 bases that match TRBD1. The CDR3 is made up of 18 amino acids. The junction had 18 bases not matched to a gene; V was cut back by 5 bases and J by 4 bases. Germline values: CDR1 MGHDK, CDR2 SYGVNS. The CDR3 sequence: CASSMPWTGRAVGTEAFF. The CDR3 nucleotides read TGTGCCAGCAGTATGCCCTGGACAGGGAGAGCGGTAGGCACTGAAGCTTTCTTT.

This clonotype was observed many times. This chain uses TRBV5-1 with TRBJ2-1; 8 nucleotides line up with TRBD1. Germline V gives CDR1 SGHRS, CDR2 YFSETQ. Trimming at V came to 0 bases and at J to 5 bases, leaving 7 bases not matched to a gene. The CDR3 spans 16 residues. CDR3: CASSLADRGLDNEQFF. In DNA, the CDR3 is TGCGCCAGCAGCTTGGCCGACAGGGGCCTTGACAATGAGCAGTTCTTC.

The gene calls are TRBV7-9 and TRBJ2-7; 7 positions match TRBD1. This CDR3 is 13 amino acids long. The germline CDR1 and CDR2 sequences are SEHNR and FQNEAQ (reference sequence). The junction had 8 bases not matched to a gene; V was cut back by 5 bases and J by 7 bases. The CDR3 region is CASSLTGMREQYV. The CDR3 region has the DNA TGTGCCAGCAGCCTGACAGGGATGAGGGAGCAGTACGTC.

This clonotype was seen ten or more times. The chain joins TRBV12-3 or TRBV12-4 to TRBJ1-1; D remains unclear. Trimming cost V 4 bases and J 5 bases, with 11 bases left between them. CDR3 length: 13 amino acids. CDR3 nucleotide sequence: TGTGCCAGCAGTTCCTCCTCGGGAACTGAAGCTTTCTTT. This gives the protein CASSSSSGTEAFF.

The V gene is TRBV5-1, the J gene TRBJ2-1; D possibly corresponds to TRBD1 (6 bases). V lost 0 bases, J lost 6 bases, and 22 bases lay in between. Germline CDR1 and CDR2: SGHRS and YFSETQ. CDR3 length: 18 residues. DNA for the CDR3: TGCGCCAGCAGCTTGGAGCCAGCGACAGGACGACTTTCCAATGAGCAGTTCTTC. Amino acid sequence: CASSLEPATGRLSNEQFF.

This clonotype was counted a few times. The chain combines TRBV4-3 with TRBJ2-7, with 7 bases identical to TRBD1. CDR1 LGHNA and CDR2 YSLEER come from the germline V gene. There are 16 residues in the CDR3. V gave up 0 bases and J gave up 7 bases; unmatched junction bases: 12. CDR3 in DNA: TGCGCCAGCAGCCAAGATACAGGGGCCCCGGTGAGAGAGCAGTACTTC. Translating it yields CASSQDTGAPVREQYF.

In regard to this clonotype: Germline and junction disagree at one end, which may indicate a read error. The chain joins TRBV11-2 to TRBJ1-4; D possibly corresponds to TRBD1 (5 bases). Per germline, CDR1 SGHAT and CDR2 FQNNGV. CDR3 length: 16 amino acids. CDR3 residues: CASSSQGRLTNEELFF. CDR3 DNA sequence: TGTGCCAGCAGCTCGCAGGGCAGGTTAACTAATGAAGAACTGTTTTTT.

J is TRBJ1-5 and V is TRBV19; possible D gene TRBD1, 5 bases. V lost 10 bases, J lost 4 bases, and 11 bases lay in between. CDR3 length: 12 amino acids. Germline V gene sequence: CDR1 LNHDA, CDR2 SQIVND (reference sequence). The CDR3 sequence is CATGHKNQPQHF. The CDR3 coding sequence is TGTGCCACCGGACACAAGAATCAGCCCCAGCATTTT. Full variable domain (missing parts from reference TRBV19 and TRBJ1-5): DGGITQSPKYLFRKEGQNVTLSCEQNLNHDAMYWYRQDPGQGLRLIYYSQIVNDFQKGDIAEGYSVSREKKESFPLTVTSAQKNPTAFYLCATGHKNQPQHFGDGTRLSIL.

This clonotype was observed a handful of times. The rearrangement uses TRBV7-2 and TRBJ2-5; TRBD1 matches 8 bases. The CDR3 covers 16 residues. V was pared by 1 base and J by 5 bases, with 9 bases of the junction left unmatched. Looked up from germline, CDR1 is SGHTA and CDR2 is FQGNSA. The CDR3 DNA sequence: TGTGCCAGCAGCTTAGTCGGGCCAGGGGGCAAGGAGACCCAGTACTTC. It translates to CASSLVGPGGKETQYF.

The chain carries TRBV5-6 and TRBJ1-1; 8 positions agree with TRBD1. This CDR3 region has 16 residues. From germline, CDR1 is SGHDT and CDR2 YYEEEE. V trimming: 5 bases; J trimming: 1 base; junction bases outside the gene matches: 10. Here the CDR3 reads CASREWLDRANTEAFF. CDR3 DNA sequence: TGTGCCAGCAGGGAATGGTTGGACAGGGCGAACACTGAAGCTTTCTTT.

The V and J genes are TRBV20-1 and TRBJ2-1, with TRBD2 matching 11 bases. Unmatched junction bases numbered 5, after V lost 4 bases and J lost 3 bases. This CDR3 is 15 amino acids long. Germline CDR1 is DFQATT and CDR2 is SNEGSKA (reference sequence). Here the CDR3 reads CSAKGTSGNYNEQFF. In DNA, the CDR3 is TGCAGTGCTAAGGGGACTAGCGGAAACTACAATGAGCAGTTCTTC.

V is TRBV2 and J is TRBJ1-3; 9 bases agree with TRBD1. The CDR3 covers 18 residues. CDR1 and CDR2 (germline): SNHLY, FYNNEI. Trimming removed 5 bases from V and 4 bases from J; junction bases left unmatched: 15. This CDR3 reads CASSPGTGPTGGGNTIYF. DNA for the CDR3: TGTGCCAGCAGTCCCGGGACAGGGCCTACTGGGGGAGGAAACACCATATATTTT.

This clonotype has a count of ten or more. V and J are TRBV20-1 and TRBJ2-7, with D possibly TRBD2 on 6 matching bases. Germline-derived CDR1 and CDR2 are DFQATT and SNEGSKA (reference sequence). CDR3 length: 14 amino acids. The V gene lost 3 bases and the J gene lost 0 bases, with 12 bases spanning the gap. The CDR3: CSASPASDSYEQYF. CDR3 nucleotides: TGCAGTGCTAGCCCGGCTAGCGACTCCTACGAGCAGTACTTC.

The chain links TRBV18 to TRBJ2-5, with 9 bases matching TRBD1. The V and J ends lost 4 bases and 0 bases, in that order; junction bases with no gene match: 9. Per the germline V gene, CDR1 is KGHSH and CDR2 is LQKENI. The CDR3 spans 17 residues. The DNA for the CDR3 is TGTGCCAGCTCACGGGACAGGGCGGATGATTACCAAGAGACCCAGTACTTC. Protein sequence: CASSRDRADDYQETQYF.